These 3 T cell receptor beta chains were sequenced from one sample in a study of PD-L1 blockade in urothelial cancer. Assay used: immunoSEQ multiplex PCR; TCRdb lists only in-frame clones, some missing. This table has over 100,000 clones, 75% to 95% appearing once. The sample's time point: peripheral blood 6 weeks after treatment start. Sample: PBMCs, taken around atezolizumab (anti-PD-L1) treatment. All receptors derive from a man in his sixties with urothelial cancer.

The chain combines TRBV5-1 with TRBJ1-3, with D possibly TRBD1 on 5 matching bases. The germline V and J ends were trimmed by 0 bases and 6 bases, with 10 bases remaining between them. Germline V CDR1 and CDR2: SGHRS, YFSETQ. This CDR3 spans 14 amino acids. As DNA, the CDR3 is TGCGCCAGCAGCTTGGGGGCCAGGGAAAACACCATATATTTT. Its translation: CASSLGARENTIYF. The complete variable domain, with remaining parts taken from reference TRBV5-1 and TRBJ1-3, reads KAGVTQTPRYLIKTRGQQVTLSCSPISGHRSVSWYQQTPGQGLQFLFEYFSETQRNKGNFPGRFSGRQFSNSRSEMNVSTLELGDSALYLCASSLGARENTIYFGEGSWLTVV.

The chain carries TRBV5-1 and TRBJ2-7; D not certain. Deletions cut 7 bases from V and 2 bases from J, with 19 bases between. Germline CDR1 reads SGHRS; CDR2 reads YFSETQ. This CDR3 has 15 residues. The CDR3 nucleotides read TGCGCCAGCGCTACTATGGCCTCAAATACCTACGAGCAGTACTTC. Amino acid sequence: CASATMASNTYEQYF.

CDR3 region: CASSQVGGAGYTF. The CDR3 bases are TGCGCCAGCAGCCAAGTTGGGGGGGCGGGCTACACCTTC. This rearrangement joins TRBV4-3 to TRBJ1-2, with a tentative D call TRBD1 (6 bases). Trimming cost V 1 base and J 8 bases, with 11 bases left between them. In germline, CDR1 is LGHNA, CDR2 YSLEER. CDR3 length: 13 residues.